The 18 T cell receptor beta chains below come from one sample, sequenced in a study of T cells in Graves' hyperthyroidism and ophthalmopathy. From RNA transcripts, TCR beta CDR3 regions were amplified. A set of HTBI primers served as the primers for a first-round RT-PCR of the TCR CDR3. TCRdb ran MiXCR on the multiplex PCR reads and lists one entry per CDR3 protein. Of under 650,000 distinct CDR3 sequences listed, around 15% are singletons. Sequencing used blood. These receptors were collected from a woman in her 30s with Graves' hyperthyroidism.

The table lists this clonotype with many counts. The J gene is TRBJ2-3, the V gene TRBV4-1; TRBD2 matches at 10 bases. This CDR3 spans 16 amino acids. V lost 3 bases to trimming and J lost 6 bases; unmatched junction nucleotides: 9. Germline values: CDR1 MGHRA, CDR2 YSYEKL. CDR3 sequence (DNA): TGCGCCAGCAGCCACGACCGGACTAGCGGCTGGGATACGCAGTATTTT. Translating it yields CASSHDRTSGWDTQYF.

This clonotype was picked up many times. The CDR3 protein is CASSTVIAGGPTDTQYF. Here the CDR3 DNA reads TGTGCCAGCAGTACCGTAATAGCGGGAGGGCCAACAGATACGCAGTATTTT. This chain joins TRBV6-2 or TRBV6-3 and TRBJ2-3, with 11 bases identical to TRBD2. This CDR3 spans 17 amino acids. Unmatched junction bases numbered 10, after V lost 5 bases and J lost 3 bases. The V gene's germline CDR1 is MNHEY and CDR2 SVGEGT.

The chain combines TRBV11-2 with TRBJ2-1; 12 nucleotides match TRBD2. V was pared by 7 bases and J by 6 bases, with 4 bases of the junction left unmatched. CDR1 and CDR2 (germline): SGHAT, FQNNGV. This CDR3 contains 14 residues. CDR3 bases: TGTGCCAGCACCTCTAGCGGGAGGGGCAATGAGCAGTTCTTC. Translation: CASTSSGRGNEQFF.

In this sample, this clonotype turned up a few times. The rearrangement links TRBV20-1 to TRBJ1-5, with D possibly TRBD1 on 6 matching bases. Germline loops: CDR1 DFQATT, CDR2 SNEGSKA (reference sequence). The CDR3 length is 13 residues. V was pared by 6 bases and J by 5 bases, with 14 bases between. The CDR3 sequence is CSANRVSDQPQHF. In nucleotides, the CDR3 is TGCAGTGCAAACAGGGTGTCGGATCAGCCCCAGCATTTT.

The chain carries TRBV7-9 and TRBJ2-3; D is uncertain. The CDR3 spans 16 residues. Trimming left V 2 bases short and J 6 bases short, with 18 bases between. The germline V gene encodes CDR1 SEHNR and CDR2 FQNEAQ (reference sequence). CDR3 bases: TGTGCCAGCAGCTTAACCTCCGGGCCACGTGAGGATACGCAGTATTTT. Translating gives CASSLTSGPREDTQYF.

This clonotype was seen at least ten times. This chain connects TRBV12-3 or TRBV12-4 to TRBJ2-7; no clear D. This CDR3 contains 11 residues. V was trimmed by 6 bases and J by 6 bases, leaving 9 bases between them. DNA of the CDR3: TGTGCCAGCAGCCCCGCCGGCGAGCAGTACTTC. Translating gives CASSPAGEQYF.

This sequence joins TRBV2 and TRBJ2-6; D is perhaps TRBD1 (5 bases). V was trimmed by 4 bases and J by 0 bases, leaving 7 bases between them. CDR1 and CDR2 (germline): SNHLY, FYNNEI. The CDR3 totals 15 residues. The CDR3 loop reads CASSVRDSGANVLTF. The DNA of the CDR3 is TGTGCCAGCAGTGTCAGGGACTCTGGGGCCAACGTCCTGACTTTC.

The chain joins TRBV5-1 to TRBJ2-7, with D perhaps matching TRBD2 (5 bases). This CDR3 is built from 16 residues. Trimming left V 0 bases short and J 2 bases short, with 15 bases between. Germline V gives CDR1 SGHRS, CDR2 YFSETQ. The CDR3 bases are TGCGCCAGCAGCTTGGGGGTACTGGAGCGGACCTACGAGCAGTACTTC. It is translated as CASSLGVLERTYEQYF.

This clonotype was detected ten times or more. The rearrangement joins TRBV20-1 to TRBJ2-1, with 7 positions matching TRBD2. Looked up from germline, CDR1 is DFQATT and CDR2 is SNEGSKA (reference sequence). The CDR3 has 16 residues. The V gene end was trimmed by 2 bases and the J gene end by 1 base; junction bases not matched to a gene: 8. The chain's CDR3 is CSARRGTTLSYNEQFF. The DNA for the CDR3 is TGCAGTGCTAGACGGGGGACTACTTTGTCCTACAATGAGCAGTTCTTC.

The rearrangement uses TRBV19 and TRBJ2-5; tentative D call: TRBD1 (6 bases). The V and J ends lost 8 bases and 2 bases respectively, with 12 bases between them. Per the germline V gene, CDR1 is LNHDA and CDR2 is SQIVND (reference sequence). The CDR3 runs 13 residues. CDR3 sequence (DNA): TGTGCCAGTTCAACAGGGACACAAGAGACCCAGTACTTC. This codes for CASSTGTQETQYF. Filled out from reference TRBV19 and TRBJ2-5, the complete variable domain reads DGGITQSPKYLFRKEGQNVTLSCEQNLNHDAMYWYRQDPGQGLRLIYYSQIVNDFQKGDIAEGYSVSREKKESFPLTVTSAQKNPTAFYLCASSTGTQETQYFGPGTRLLVL.

This clonotype was recorded at least ten times. The genes are TRBV5-1 and TRBJ2-7; 7 bases are a match to TRBD1. There are 14 residues in the CDR3. Per the germline V gene, CDR1 is SGHRS and CDR2 is YFSETQ. J was trimmed by 5 bases and V by 0 bases; bases with no gene match: 5. Here the CDR3 DNA reads TGCGCCAGCAGCTTGGTGGGACAGCCGGACGAGCAGTACTTC. Amino acids: CASSLVGQPDEQYF.

This clonotype was seen a few times. The chain couples TRBV2 to TRBJ2-7; D unresolved. The CDR3 is made up of 12 amino acids. Trimming cost V 6 bases and J 3 bases, with 9 bases left between them. The germline V gene encodes CDR1 SNHLY and CDR2 FYNNEI. The CDR3 DNA is TGTGCCAGCAGCGCCAGAAACTACGAGCAGTACTTC. It translates to CASSARNYEQYF.

The chain has TRBV27 and TRBJ2-1, with TRBD2 matching 9 bases. The CDR3 runs to 16 residues. The junction had 10 bases not matched to a gene; V was cut back by 3 bases and J by 7 bases. The germline V gene has CDR1 MNHEY and CDR2 SMNVEV (reference sequence). CDR3 DNA sequence: TGTGCCAGCAGTTTGGGCGGGAGGGCCCGGTATAATGAGCAGTTCTTC. This encodes CASSLGGRARYNEQFF.

This clonotype came up many times. The rearrangement uses TRBV5-1 and TRBJ2-6; no definite D call. The CDR3 is 18 amino acids. Germline loops: CDR1 SGHRS, CDR2 YFSETQ. Trimming took off 1 base at V and 1 base at J, with 15 bases between the two ends. CDR3 loop: CASSLTRASSSGANVLTF. The CDR3 region has the DNA TGCGCCAGCAGCTTGACAAGGGCTTCATCATCTGGGGCCAACGTCCTGACTTTC. Variable domain in full (rest from reference TRBV5-1 and TRBJ2-6): KAGVTQTPRYLIKTRGQQVTLSCSPISGHRSVSWYQQTPGQGLQFLFEYFSETQRNKGNFPGRFSGRQFSNSRSEMNVSTLELGDSALYLCASSLTRASSSGANVLTFGAGSRLTVL.

Ten or more counts support this clonotype. The chain recombines TRBV30 with TRBJ2-2; 12 bases are shared with TRBD1. The length of the CDR3 is 17 residues. V shed 1 base, J shed 6 bases, and the junction held 9 bases outside the gene matches. Germline V gene sequence: CDR1 GTSNPN, CDR2 SVGIG (reference sequence). The CDR3 coding sequence is TGTGCCTGGAGTGATCAGGGACAGGGGGCGCGGGCCGGGGAGCTGTTTTTT. Its protein product is CAWSDQGQGARAGELFF.

The CDR3 region is CASSVSNSPLHF. In DNA, the CDR3 is TGTGCCAGCAGCGTCAGTAATTCACCCCTCCACTTT. This chain joins TRBV9 and TRBJ1-6; D call uncertain. With 2 bases removed from V and 6 bases from J, the gap between germline ends came to 3 bases. The CDR3 totals 12 residues. The V gene's germline CDR1 is SGDLS and CDR2 YYNGEE.

The chain has TRBV4-1 and TRBJ2-5, with D possibly being TRBD2 (7 bases). The CDR3 has 15 amino acids. Trimming pared 0 bases from V and 4 bases from J, leaving 12 bases between. Germline values: CDR1 MGHRA, CDR2 YSYEKL. CDR3 bases: TGCGCCAGCAGCCAAGAAGGGGGGGGGTCAGAGACCCAGTACTTC. It encodes CASSQEGGGSETQYF.

This clonotype was found a few times. This chain joins TRBV5-6 and TRBJ2-2; D is undetermined. Germline loops: CDR1 SGHDT, CDR2 YYEEEE. V lost 0 bases and J lost 6, with 9 bases in between. The CDR3 sequence is 14 residues long. CDR3 sequence (DNA): TGTGCCAGCAGCTTGGTGTGGGTTGCCGGGGAGCTGTTTTTT. Amino acids: CASSLVWVAGELFF.